This entry describes one T cell receptor beta chain. Its antigen is not yet known. The record has no base qualities; no much larger clone is one base away. The CDR3 sequence holds 12 residues, the cysteine and phenylalanine included. The read is trimmed to its CDR3 DNA, 36 bases read in frame from base 1. Trimming costs V 0 bases and J 4 bases, and their ends lie 5 bases apart. Via the germline V gene, CDR1 is SGHRS and CDR2 YFSETQ. The data stem from a study of T-cell reconstitution after alpha-beta-depleted transplantation in children (dated by TCRdb to 2016 to 2017). Background for the entire study: The study quantitatively tracked T-cell immune reconstitution after TCRalphabeta/CD19-depleted allogeneic hematopoietic cell transplantation in children using TCR repertoire profiling. The paper as a whole reports these results and caveats: Hyperexpanded clone frequencies declined over subsequent months; after one year, T-cell counts and TCRbeta diversity were mostly attributed to newly produced T cells. The high TCRbeta diversity at day 60 in some patients was ascribed to recipient T cells and intrathymic progenitors that had survived conditioning. About two months after transplant, the apparently early recovery of alphabetaT-cell counts reportedly depended on just several hundred clones that had expanded rapidly and came from non-depleted graft cells.

The library was generated by PCR. TCRdb records Illumina HiSeq 2500 as the sequencer. Molecular barcoding was employed in the preparation of TCR libraries, with unique molecular identifiers being used to normalize TCRbeta repertoire quantification. TCRdb's own reprocessing of the public reads used fastp at Q25 and MiXCR and kept productive beta chains. Duplicate CDR3 protein sequences are folded into a single record with the most common DNA and genes. This sample lists approximately 82,000 distinct CDR3 sequences; around 18% were detected once. Of the sample, approximately 55% falls within the top ten clones. Reading the label with the study, this specimen's treatment or condition is: allogeneic hematopoietic cell transplantation with graft depleted of TCRalphabeta T cells and CD19 B cells. The children who served as transplant recipients had been given grafts of TCRalphabeta/CD19-depleted allogeneic hematopoietic cells.

Rearrangement joined TRBV5-1 to TRBJ2-7; the D gene remains uncertain. Source: PBMCs, mostly from graft donor cells, taken 360 days after TCRalphabeta/CD19-depleted stem cell transplant. The receptor was isolated from a male patient under 10 years old who had a stem cell transplant for acute lymphoblastic leukemia, so the T cells may come from the graft donor. The CDR3 protein: CASSLESYEQYF. DNA sequence: TGCGCCAGCAGCTTGGAGTCTTACGAGCAGTACTTC.